This T cell receptor (beta chain) was recovered during a study of neoadjuvant anti-PD-1 for oral cavity cancer. Libraries were prepared by immunoSEQ multiplex PCR; TCRdb keeps only in-frame clonotypes and omits some of them. Among some 7,600 clones listed, nearly 55% were seen once. The V gene's germline CDR1 is SGHTA and CDR2 FQGTGA. Deletions cut 1 base from V and 2 bases from J, with 11 bases between. There are 16 residues in the CDR3. Sequencing used tumor tissue, obtained before nivolumab (anti-PD-1) treatment. The rearrangement uses TRBV7-3 and TRBJ2-2, with D perhaps being TRBD1 or TRBD2 (5 bases each). This receptor was obtained from a person between 40 and 79 years old with oral cavity squamous cell carcinoma. The CDR3 sequence: CASSLNSGTNTGELFF. The CDR3 DNA reads TGTGCCAGCAGCTTAAACTCTGGGACCAACACCGGGGAGCTGTTTTTT.